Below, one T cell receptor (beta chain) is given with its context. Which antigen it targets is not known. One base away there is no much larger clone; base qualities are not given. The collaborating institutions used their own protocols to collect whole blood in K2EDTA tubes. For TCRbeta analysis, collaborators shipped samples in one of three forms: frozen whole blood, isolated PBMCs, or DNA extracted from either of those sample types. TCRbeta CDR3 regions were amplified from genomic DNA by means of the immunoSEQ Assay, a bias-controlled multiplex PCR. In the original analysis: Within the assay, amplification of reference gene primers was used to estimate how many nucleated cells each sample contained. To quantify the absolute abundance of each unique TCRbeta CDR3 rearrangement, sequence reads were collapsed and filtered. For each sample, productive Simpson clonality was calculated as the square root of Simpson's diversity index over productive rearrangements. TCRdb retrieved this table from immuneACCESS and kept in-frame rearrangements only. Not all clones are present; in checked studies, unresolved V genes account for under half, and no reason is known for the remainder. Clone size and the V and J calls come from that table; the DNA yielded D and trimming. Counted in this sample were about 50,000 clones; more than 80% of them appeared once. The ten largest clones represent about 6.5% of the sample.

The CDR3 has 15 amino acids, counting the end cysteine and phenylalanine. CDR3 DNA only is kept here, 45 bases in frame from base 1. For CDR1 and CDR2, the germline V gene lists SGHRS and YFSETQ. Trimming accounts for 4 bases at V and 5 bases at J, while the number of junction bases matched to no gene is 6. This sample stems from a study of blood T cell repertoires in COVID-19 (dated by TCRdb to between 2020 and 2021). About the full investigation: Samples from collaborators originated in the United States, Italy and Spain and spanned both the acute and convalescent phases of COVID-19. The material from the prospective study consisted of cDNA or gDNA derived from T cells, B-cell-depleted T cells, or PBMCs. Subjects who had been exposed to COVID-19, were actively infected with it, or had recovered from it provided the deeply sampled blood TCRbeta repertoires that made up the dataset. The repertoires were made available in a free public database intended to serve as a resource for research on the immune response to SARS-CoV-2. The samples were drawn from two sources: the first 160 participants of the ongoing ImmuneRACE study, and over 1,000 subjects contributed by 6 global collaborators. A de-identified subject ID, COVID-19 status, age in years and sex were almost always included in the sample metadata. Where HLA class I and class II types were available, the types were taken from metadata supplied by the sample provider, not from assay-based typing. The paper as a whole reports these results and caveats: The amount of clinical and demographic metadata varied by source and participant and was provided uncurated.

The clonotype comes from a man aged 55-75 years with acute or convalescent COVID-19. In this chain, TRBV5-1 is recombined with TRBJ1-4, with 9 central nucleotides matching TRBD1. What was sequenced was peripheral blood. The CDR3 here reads CASSITGGPNEKLFF. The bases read TGCGCCAGCAGCATAACAGGGGGCCCCAATGAAAAACTGTTTTTT.